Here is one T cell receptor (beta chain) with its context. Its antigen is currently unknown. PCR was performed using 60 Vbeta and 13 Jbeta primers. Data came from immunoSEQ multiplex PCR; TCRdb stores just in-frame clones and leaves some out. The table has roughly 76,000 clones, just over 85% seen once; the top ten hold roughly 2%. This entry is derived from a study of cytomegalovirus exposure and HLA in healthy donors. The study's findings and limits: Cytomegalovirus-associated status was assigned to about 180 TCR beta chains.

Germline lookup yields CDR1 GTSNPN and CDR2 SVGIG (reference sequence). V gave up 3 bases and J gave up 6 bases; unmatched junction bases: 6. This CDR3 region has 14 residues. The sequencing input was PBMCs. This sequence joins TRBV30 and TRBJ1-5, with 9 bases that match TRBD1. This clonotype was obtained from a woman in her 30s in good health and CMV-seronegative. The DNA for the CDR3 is TGTGCCTGGAGGGAGGGACAGGGAATTCAGCCCCAGCATTTT. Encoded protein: CAWREGQGIQPQHF.